The next 20 T cell receptor beta chains were all read from a single sample in a study of shared clonotypes between healthy human individuals. The protocol was immunoSEQ multiplex PCR, while the TCRdb copy is restricted to in-frame clones and leaves out a portion. The repertoire holds about 980,000 clones, with 60% to 85% as singletons. Sequencing was done on a sample of memory CD4+ T cells sorted from blood. Subset reported: CD45RA-negative fraction. The receptors come from a man aged 18 to 29 in good health.

This clone is a singleton in its sample. This chain joins TRBV6-1 and TRBJ2-3; tentative D call: TRBD2 (6 bases). Germline values: CDR1 MNHNS, CDR2 SASEGT. V lost 4 bases, J lost 3 bases, and 8 bases lay in between. The CDR3 totals 13 residues. The CDR3 DNA sequence: TGTGCCAGCAGTGCGACTAGAACAGATACGCAGTATTTT. This sequence encodes CASSATRTDTQYF.

The rearrangement joins TRBV5-1 to TRBJ2-7; D gene ambiguous. Germline CDR1 and CDR2: SGHRS and YFSETQ. V gave up 1 base and J gave up 5 bases, with 10 bases separating them. The CDR3 covers 13 residues. CDR3: CASSLLPSDEQYF. The CDR3 DNA is TGCGCCAGCAGCTTGTTGCCATCCGACGAGCAGTACTTC.

The V and J genes are TRBV25-1 and TRBJ1-1, with a tentative D call TRBD1 (5 bases). Trimming cost V 7 bases and J 2 bases, with 14 bases left between them. The CDR3 contains 14 residues. Per germline, CDR1 MGHDK and CDR2 SYGVNS. DNA of the CDR3: TGTGCCAGCATGGGCAGGGTACTAAACACTGAAGCTTTCTTT. Its translation is CASMGRVLNTEAFF.

The gene calls are TRBV7-2 and TRBJ2-5, with 10 bases matching TRBD1. The V gene's germline CDR1 is SGHTA and CDR2 FQGNSA. This CDR3 contains 16 residues. J lost 6 bases, V lost 3 bases, and 10 bases had no gene match. The CDR3 DNA reads TGTGCCAGCAGCTTCATGCCGGGACAGGGGCGTCAGACCCAGTACTTC. Amino acid sequence: CASSFMPGQGRQTQYF.

This chain joins TRBV5-1 and TRBJ2-1, with 11 bases aligning to TRBD2. There are 16 residues in the CDR3. Germline CDR1 is SGHRS and CDR2 is YFSETQ. The V gene end was trimmed by 4 bases and the J gene end by 6 bases; junction bases not matched to a gene: 9. CDR3 protein: CASSPSLAGGGNEQFF. CDR3 DNA sequence: TGCGCCAGCAGCCCCTCCCTAGCGGGGGGCGGCAATGAGCAGTTCTTC.

This chain connects TRBV5-4 to TRBJ2-5; 11 nucleotides agree with TRBD2. Germline trimming cut 2 bases from V and 1 base from J; bases unmatched to any gene: 1. CDR1 and CDR2 from the germline V gene are SGHNT and YYREEE (reference sequence). The CDR3 is 15 residues long. CDR3 region: CASSLLAGAQETQYF. The CDR3 nucleotides are TGTGCCAGCAGCTTACTAGCGGGGGCCCAAGAGACCCAGTACTTC.

The chain carries TRBV27 and TRBJ1-2, with TRBD1 as a possible D gene (5 bases). Germline V gives CDR1 MNHEY, CDR2 SMNVEV (reference sequence). The CDR3 has 13 amino acids. V lost 8 bases and J 6 bases, leaving 16 bases between the germline ends. The CDR3 loop reads CASRTGPTDGYTF. CDR3 DNA: TGTGCCAGCCGGACGGGACCGACTGATGGCTACACCTTC.

V is TRBV2 and J is TRBJ2-1, with a possible D match to TRBD2 (6 bases). The germline CDR1 and CDR2 sequences are SNHLY and FYNNEI. Trimming stripped 5 bases from V and 7 bases from J, with 18 bases between. This CDR3 is 15 amino acids long. CDR3 amino acids: CASSPRPPAGNEQFF. For the CDR3, the DNA is TGTGCCAGCAGTCCCAGACCGCCCGCGGGGAATGAGCAGTTCTTC.

The gene calls are TRBV2 and TRBJ2-7, with D hard to call. The CDR3 extends over 12 amino acids. V was pared by 5 bases and J by 7 bases, with 12 bases between. Germline V gene sequence: CDR1 SNHLY, CDR2 FYNNEI. CDR3 in amino acids: CASSIVLGEQYF. CDR3 sequence (DNA): TGTGCCAGCAGTATTGTCCTGGGTGAGCAGTACTTC.

Turning to this clone: This sample includes further DNA sequences coding for the same CDR3. This chain joins TRBV6-6 and TRBJ1-2; D is ambiguous. This CDR3 has 13 residues. Germline V gene lookup returns CDR1 MNHNY and CDR2 SVGAGI (reference sequence). The V end lost 4 bases, the J end lost 1 base, and 7 bases lay between the germline ends. As DNA, the CDR3 is TGTGCCAGCAGTTTCACGGGTAACTATGGCTACACCTTC. Translation gives CASSFTGNYGYTF.

The chain is built from TRBV11-2 and TRBJ2-1, with D possibly being TRBD1 (6 bases). From germline, CDR1 is SGHAT and CDR2 FQNNGV. With 4 bases removed from V and 6 bases from J, the gap between germline ends came to 10 bases. CDR3 length: 13 amino acids. The CDR3 DNA is TGTGCCAGCAGCTCACAGGGAATCAATGAGCAGTTCTTC. This codes for CASSSQGINEQFF.

The rearrangement uses TRBV7-2 and TRBJ1-1; a weak D match, TRBD1 (5 bases). In germline, CDR1 is SGHTA, CDR2 FQGNSA. V lost 2 bases, J lost 4 bases, and 14 bases lay in between. The CDR3 has 15 residues. CDR3 residues: CASSLSRAEGTEAFF. The CDR3 coding sequence is TGTGCCAGCAGCTTAAGCAGGGCCGAGGGCACTGAAGCTTTCTTT.

The chain employs TRBV10-3 and TRBJ1-5; D perhaps matches TRBD1 (6 bases). This CDR3 is built from 15 residues. The V end was cut by 0 bases, the J end by 4 bases, with 10 bases between. Germline V gene data show CDR1 as ENHRY and CDR2 as SYGVKD. CDR3 amino acids: CAISESNQGNQPQHF. The CDR3 DNA reads TGTGCCATCAGTGAGTCGAATCAGGGGAATCAGCCCCAGCATTTT.

The chain employs TRBV19 and TRBJ1-1; perhaps TRBD1 as D (5 bases). The CDR3 contains 18 residues. Germline values: CDR1 LNHDA, CDR2 SQIVND (reference sequence). With 1 base removed from V and 0 bases from J, the gap between germline ends came to 18 bases. CDR3 residues: CASSIGGGRQTMNTEAFF. The DNA of the CDR3 is TGTGCCAGTAGTATAGGTGGGGGTCGGCAGACCATGAACACTGAAGCTTTCTTT.

As to this clone: Different DNA sequences within this sample yield the same CDR3. The V call is TRBV2, the J call TRBJ2-6; the match to TRBD1 covers 7 bases. Germline V gene lookup returns CDR1 SNHLY and CDR2 FYNNEI. Losses at the gene ends were 6 bases for V and 2 bases for J; bases not matched to a gene: 1. The CDR3 loop spans 14 amino acids. The chain's CDR3 is CASRGTAGANVLTF. The CDR3, as DNA: TGTGCCAGCAGGGGGACAGCTGGGGCCAACGTCCTGACTTTC.

This clone was recorded a few times. The chain carries TRBV18 and TRBJ1-1, with D hard to call. The CDR3 is 15 residues long. V was pared by 3 bases and J by 0 bases, with 11 bases between. Germline CDR1 KGHSH, CDR2 LQKENI. This chain's CDR3 is CASSPKEKLNTEAFF. Here the CDR3 DNA reads TGTGCCAGCTCACCGAAAGAAAAGTTGAACACTGAAGCTTTCTTT.

The V and J genes are TRBV5-6 and TRBJ2-7; tentatively, D is TRBD2 (6 bases). CDR1 is SGHDT, CDR2 YYEEEE, per germline. Trimming removed 2 bases from V and 7 bases from J, with 19 bases in between. CDR3 size: 15 residues. The CDR3: CASSFVFGGSGEQYF. CDR3 bases: TGTGCCAGCAGCTTTGTCTTTGGAGGGTCGGGGGAGCAGTACTTC.

The chain uses TRBV2 and TRBJ2-5; 13 bases are a match to TRBD2. V shed 3 bases and J 5 bases; nucleotides not matched to a gene: 6. The CDR3 loop spans 16 amino acids. CDR1 and CDR2 from the germline V gene are SNHLY and FYNNEI. CDR3 residues: CASSEPTSGRDETQYF. CDR3 nucleotides: TGTGCCAGCAGTGAGCCCACTAGCGGGAGGGATGAGACCCAGTACTTC.

Written as DNA, the CDR3 is TGTGCCAGCAGCGTAGGGCTAGCGGTTACTATCGGGGCCAACGTCCTGACTTTC. Encoded protein: CASSVGLAVTIGANVLTF. The rearrangement links TRBV9 to TRBJ2-6; 7 nucleotides line up with TRBD2. The CDR3 has 18 residues. CDR1 SGDLS and CDR2 YYNGEE come from the germline V gene. V shed 0 bases, J shed 4 bases, and the junction held 10 bases outside the gene matches.

The chain is built from TRBV6-1 and TRBJ1-6, with D possibly TRBD1 on 5 matching bases. The germline V and J ends were trimmed by 4 bases and 9 bases, with 16 bases remaining between them. CDR1 and CDR2 (germline): MNHNS, SASEGT. The CDR3 runs to 15 residues. CDR3 sequence: CASSGSGLDLSPLHF. The CDR3 nucleotides read TGTGCCAGCAGTGGCTCGGGACTAGATCTTTCACCCCTCCACTTT.